The clone carrying this T cell receptor beta chain was counted between two and nine times. The data were obtained in a study of glioma-infiltrating T cells. Amplification of TCR alpha and beta CDR3 regions from RNA used iRepertoire nested multiplex PCR. TCRdb recomputed calls from the multiplex PCR reads with MiXCR, one row per CDR3 protein. The profile shows roughly 350,000 distinct CDR3 sequences, 41% of them singletons. The CDR3 runs to 15 residues. V was clipped by 4 bases and J by 3 bases, with 16 bases between them. The germline gives CDR1 SGHTA, CDR2 FQGNSA. This clonotype was sampled from a human donor with low-grade glioma or glioblastoma, undergoing nonglioma brain surgery, or in good health (not recorded which). The specimen was glioma tissue, nonneoplastic brain tissue, or PBMCs (not recorded which). The chain couples TRBV7-2 to TRBJ2-7; TRBD1 is a possible D gene (6 bases). The DNA for the CDR3 is TGTGCCAGCAGCTCAAGGAACGCGGACAGCTACGAGCAGTACTTC. This codes for CASSSRNADSYEQYF. The full variable domain, completed using reference TRBV7-2 and TRBJ2-7, is GAGVSQSPSNKVTEKGKDVELRCDPISGHTALYWYRQSLGQGLEFLIYFQGNSAPDKSGLPSDRFSAERTGGSVSTLTIQRTQQEDSAVYLCASSSRNADSYEQYFGPGTRLTVT.